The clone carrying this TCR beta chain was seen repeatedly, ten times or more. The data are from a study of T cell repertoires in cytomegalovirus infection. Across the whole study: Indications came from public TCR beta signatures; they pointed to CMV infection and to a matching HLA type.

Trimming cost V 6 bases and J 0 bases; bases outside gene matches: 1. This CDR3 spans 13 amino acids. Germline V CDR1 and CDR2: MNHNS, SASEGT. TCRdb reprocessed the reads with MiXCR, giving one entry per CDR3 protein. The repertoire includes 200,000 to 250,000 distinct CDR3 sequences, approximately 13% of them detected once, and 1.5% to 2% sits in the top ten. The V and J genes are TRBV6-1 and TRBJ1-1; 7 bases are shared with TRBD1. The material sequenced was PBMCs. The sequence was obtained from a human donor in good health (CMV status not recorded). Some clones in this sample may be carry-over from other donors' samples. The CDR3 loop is CASRGQMNTEAFF. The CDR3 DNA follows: TGTGCCAGCAGGGGACAGATGAACACTGAAGCTTTCTTT.